The TCR beta chain described here comes from a study of blood T cell repertoires in COVID-19. Study overall: Spain, Italy and the United States supplied samples that represented acute and convalescent COVID-19. Nucleic acid was either cDNA or gDNA, and it came from T cells, B-cell-depleted T cells, or PBMCs.

Source study methods: Estimates of nucleated cell counts were drawn from the amplification of reference gene primers. Assay used: immunoSEQ multiplex PCR; TCRdb lists only in-frame clones, some missing. V, J and clone size reflect that table, while D and trimming were determined from the DNA. The sample consists of about 25,000 clones, around 88% of them appearing once. V was clipped by 0 bases and J by 2 bases, with 10 bases between them. The CDR3 is 15 residues long. CDR1 is LGHDT, CDR2 YNNKEL, per germline (reference sequence). The rearrangement uses TRBV3-1 (or the pseudogene TRBV3-2) and TRBJ1-2; the D is unclear. The TCR sequence derives from a man between 65 and 79 years old with acute or convalescent COVID-19. The sequenced material came from peripheral blood. The CDR3, as DNA: TGTGCCAGCAGCCAAGATTGGCAGGCGAACTATGGCTACACCTTC. It specifies CASSQDWQANYGYTF.